Listed below are T cell receptor beta chains from one sample, sequenced in a study of blood T cell repertoires in COVID-19. Method: immunoSEQ multiplex PCR; TCRdb's copy keeps in-frame clones and lacks some. The top ten clones hold about 1% of a sample with over 200,000 clones, 85% to 90% of them seen once. Sequencing was done on a sample of peripheral blood. These receptors were collected from a woman in her thirties or forties who had recovered from COVID-19. Each CDR3 is given with its conserved first and last residue. A D gene is named only where the DNA matches it firmly.

CDR3	DNA	J	length	D	V
CATRRGGGGYNEQFF	TGTGCCACCAGAAGGGGGGGCGGGGGCTACAATGAGCAGTTCTTC	TRBJ2-1	15	.	TRBV15
CASSNIGGRGPDTQYF	TGTGCCAGCAGCAATATCGGCGGGAGAGGGCCAGATACGCAGTATTTT	TRBJ2-3	16	.	TRBV21-1
CASSRTTGDGQPQHF	TGTGCCAGCAGCCGGACGACAGGCGACGGGCAGCCCCAGCATTTT	TRBJ1-5	15	.	TRBV3-1/TRBV3-2
CASTEGQGVGKLFF	TGTGCCAGCACCGAGGGACAGGGTGTAGGAAAACTGTTTTTT	TRBJ1-4	14	TRBD1	TRBV6-5
CASSYGGGDYGYTF	TGTGCCAGCAGTTACGGGGGGGGTGACTATGGCTACACCTTC	TRBJ1-2	14	.	TRBV6-5
CASSAGQGPFVGDTQYF	TGTGCCAGCAGCGCCGGACAGGGCCCTTTCGTGGGGGATACGCAGTATTTT	TRBJ2-3	17	TRBD1	TRBV5-4
CASSQGLAGTSGRNEQFF	TGTGCCAGCAGCCAAGGGCTGGCCGGGACTAGCGGGAGAAATGAGCAGTTCTTC	TRBJ2-1	18	TRBD2	TRBV3-1/TRBV3-2
CASSQTGGSYNSPLHF	TGTGCCAGCTCACAGACAGGGGGCTCCTATAATTCACCCCTCCACTTT	TRBJ1-6	16	TRBD1	TRBV18
CAISAGQEGPQHF	TGTGCCATCAGTGCGGGACAGGAGGGTCCCCAGCATTTT	TRBJ1-5	13	TRBD1	TRBV10-3
CASSSPTTSGTTGELFF	TGTGCCAGCAGCTCCCCCACGACTAGCGGGACCACCGGGGAGCTGTTTTTT	TRBJ2-2	17	TRBD2	TRBV5-8
CASRGGLAAQETQYF	TGTGCCAGTAGGGGGGGGCTAGCGGCCCAAGAGACCCAGTACTTC	TRBJ2-5	15	.	TRBV19
CASSFPGTGVTGELFF	TGTGCCAGCAGCTTCCCCGGGACAGGGGTAACCGGGGAGCTGTTTTTT	TRBJ2-2	16	TRBD1	TRBV5-8
CASRDSGIENTEAFF	TGTGCCAGCAGGGACTCCGGGATAGAGAACACTGAAGCTTTCTTT	TRBJ1-1	15	.	TRBV6-5
CASSYGQGNNEKLFF	TGCGCCAGCAGCTACGGACAGGGGAATAATGAAAAACTGTTTTTT	TRBJ1-4	15	TRBD1	TRBV5-1
CASSQGVAEAFF	TGTGCCAGCAGTCAGGGGGTCGCTGAAGCTTTCTTT	TRBJ1-1	12	TRBD1	TRBV2
CASRNDRAHGYTF	TGTGCCAGCAGAAACGACAGGGCCCATGGCTACACCTTC	TRBJ1-2	13	TRBD1	TRBV6-5
CASRPDRGNTEAFF	TGCGCCAGCAGACCCGACAGGGGGAACACTGAAGCTTTCTTT	TRBJ1-1	14	TRBD1	TRBV10-2
CASSLMTSPNEQFF	TGCGCCAGCAGCTTGATGACTAGCCCCAATGAGCAGTTCTTC	TRBJ2-1	14	TRBD2	TRBV5-1
CASSPRGRGNEQYF	TGTGCCAGCTCACCACGGGGCAGGGGAAACGAGCAGTACTTC	TRBJ2-7	14	.	TRBV18
CASSKRAPVGGPWDEQFF	TGTGCCAGCAGCAAACGGGCCCCCGTGGGAGGGCCCTGGGATGAGCAGTTCTTC	TRBJ2-1	18	.	TRBV21-1
CAISGSSAQETQYF	TGTGCCATCAGTGGGAGTAGCGCCCAAGAGACCCAGTACTTC	TRBJ2-5	14	.	TRBV10-3